The clone carrying this T cell receptor beta chain came up a few times. This record comes from a study of response to subunit inactivated influenza vaccine. V was trimmed by 0 bases and J by 4 bases, leaving 9 bases between them. CDR3 length: 13 residues. CDR1 and CDR2 from the germline V gene are DFQATT and SNEGSKA (reference sequence). TCRdb itself ran the RT-PCR reads through MiXCR, one entry per CDR3 protein. The data hold approximately 490,000 distinct CDR3 sequences, with roughly 7.9% observed a single time. The sample here was PBMCs from blood, taken about 24 months after vaccination. The TCR was taken from a man aged 50 to 69 who received an inactivated influenza vaccine. The J gene is TRBJ1-1, the V gene TRBV20-1; unclear D gene. In nucleotides, the CDR3 is TGCAGTGCTAGAGACACGGGAAGCACTGAAGCTTTCTTT. As protein: CSARDTGSTEAFF.